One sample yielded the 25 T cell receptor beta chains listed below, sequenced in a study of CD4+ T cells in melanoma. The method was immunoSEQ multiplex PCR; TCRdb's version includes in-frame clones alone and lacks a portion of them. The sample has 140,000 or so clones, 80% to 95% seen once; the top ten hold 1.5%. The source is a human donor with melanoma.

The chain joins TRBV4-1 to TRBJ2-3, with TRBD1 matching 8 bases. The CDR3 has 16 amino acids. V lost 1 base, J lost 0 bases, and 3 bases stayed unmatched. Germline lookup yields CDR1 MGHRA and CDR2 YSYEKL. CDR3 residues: CASSQVDRGSTDTQYF. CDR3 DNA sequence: TGCGCCAGCAGCCAAGTCGACAGGGGTAGCACAGATACGCAGTATTTT.

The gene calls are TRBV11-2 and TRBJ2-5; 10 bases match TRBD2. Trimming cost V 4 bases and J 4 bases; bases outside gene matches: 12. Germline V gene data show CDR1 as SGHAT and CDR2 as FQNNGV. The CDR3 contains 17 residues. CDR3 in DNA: TGTGCCAGCAGCTCGGGGGAGCGGGGGGGCCTCCGAGAGACCCAGTACTTC. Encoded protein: CASSSGERGGLRETQYF.

The CDR3 sequence is CAWSTPPGTAYGYTF. The CDR3, as DNA: TGTGCCTGGAGTACCCCCCCCGGGACAGCGTATGGCTACACCTTC. The V gene is TRBV30, the J gene TRBJ1-2, with 7 bases that match TRBD1. The CDR3 covers 15 residues. Germline V gene data show CDR1 as GTSNPN and CDR2 as SVGIG (reference sequence). V lost 2 bases, J lost 5 bases, and 11 bases stayed unmatched.

The CDR3 DNA reads TGCAGCGTTGAGGGTGTGCGCACTGAAGCTTTCTTT. Translated, it gives CSVEGVRTEAFF. The rearrangement links TRBV29-1 to TRBJ1-1; no clear D gene. Trimming shortened V by 3 bases and J by 4 bases, and 9 bases separated the two germline ends. Per germline, CDR1 SQVTM and CDR2 ANQGSEA. The CDR3 length is 12 residues.

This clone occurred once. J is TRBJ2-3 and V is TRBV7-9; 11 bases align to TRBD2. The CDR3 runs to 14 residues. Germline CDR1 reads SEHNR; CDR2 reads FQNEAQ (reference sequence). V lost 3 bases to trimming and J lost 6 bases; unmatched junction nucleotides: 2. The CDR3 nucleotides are TGTGCCAGCAGCTTTAGCGGGGGGGCGGATACGCAGTATTTT. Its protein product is CASSFSGGADTQYF.

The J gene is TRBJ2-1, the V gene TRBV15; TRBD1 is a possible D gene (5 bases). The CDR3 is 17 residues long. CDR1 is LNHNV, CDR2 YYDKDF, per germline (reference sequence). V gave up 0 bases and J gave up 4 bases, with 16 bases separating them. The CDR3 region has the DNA TGTGCCACCAGCAGAGATCCTACGGACACCCTATACAATGAGCAGTTCTTC. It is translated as CATSRDPTDTLYNEQFF.

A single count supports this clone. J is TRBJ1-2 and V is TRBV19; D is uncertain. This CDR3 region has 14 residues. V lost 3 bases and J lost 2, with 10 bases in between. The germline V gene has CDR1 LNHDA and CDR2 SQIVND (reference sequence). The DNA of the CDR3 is TGTGCCAGTAGTATCATCGGCCAGAACTATGGCTACACCTTC. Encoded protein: CASSIIGQNYGYTF.

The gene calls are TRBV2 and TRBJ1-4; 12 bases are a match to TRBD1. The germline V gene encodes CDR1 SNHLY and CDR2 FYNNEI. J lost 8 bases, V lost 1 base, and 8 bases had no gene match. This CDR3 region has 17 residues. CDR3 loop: CASSEGKGQGADEKLFF. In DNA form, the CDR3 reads TGTGCCAGCAGTGAAGGAAAGGGACAGGGGGCAGACGAAAAACTGTTTTTT. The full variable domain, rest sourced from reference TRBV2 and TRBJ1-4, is EPEVTQTPSHQVTQMGQEVILRCVPISNHLYFYWYRQILGQKVEFLVSFYNNEISEKSEIFDDQFSVERPDGSNFTLKIRSTKLEDSAMYFCASSEGKGQGADEKLFFGSGTQLSVL.

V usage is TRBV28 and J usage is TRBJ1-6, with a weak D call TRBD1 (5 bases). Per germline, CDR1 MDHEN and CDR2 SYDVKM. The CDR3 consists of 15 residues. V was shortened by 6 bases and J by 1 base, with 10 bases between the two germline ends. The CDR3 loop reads CASRLGGSYNSPLHF. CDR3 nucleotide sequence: TGTGCCAGCAGGTTGGGGGGGTCCTATAATTCACCCCTCCACTTT.

CDR3 sequence (DNA): TGTGCCAGCAGGGGGACAGGGGAGAATGGCTACACCTTC. The encoded protein is CASRGTGENGYTF. The chain has TRBV6-5 and TRBJ1-2; 10 bases align to TRBD1. CDR1 is MNHEY and CDR2 is SVGAGI in the germline V gene. V was pared by 6 bases and J by 6 bases, with 4 bases of the junction left unmatched. This CDR3 spans 13 amino acids.

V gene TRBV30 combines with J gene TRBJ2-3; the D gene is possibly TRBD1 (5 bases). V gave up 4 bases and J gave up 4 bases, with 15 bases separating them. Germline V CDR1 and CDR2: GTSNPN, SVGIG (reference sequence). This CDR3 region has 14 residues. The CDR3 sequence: CAWKGQGSADTQYF. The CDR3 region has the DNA TGTGCCTGGAAGGGCCAGGGATCAGCAGATACGCAGTATTTT.

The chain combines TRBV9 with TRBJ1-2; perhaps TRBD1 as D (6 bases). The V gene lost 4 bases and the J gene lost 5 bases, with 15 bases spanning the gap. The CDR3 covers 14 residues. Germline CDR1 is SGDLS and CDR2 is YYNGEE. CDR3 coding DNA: TGTGCCAGCAGCCCCGGGACCCAGGGGTATGGCTACACCTTC. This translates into CASSPGTQGYGYTF.

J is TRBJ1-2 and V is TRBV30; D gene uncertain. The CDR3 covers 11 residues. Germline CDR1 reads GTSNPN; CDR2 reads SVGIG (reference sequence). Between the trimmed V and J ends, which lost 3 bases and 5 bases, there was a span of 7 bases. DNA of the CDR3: TGTGCCTGGAGGAAGACGTATGGCTACACCTTC. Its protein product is CAWRKTYGYTF.

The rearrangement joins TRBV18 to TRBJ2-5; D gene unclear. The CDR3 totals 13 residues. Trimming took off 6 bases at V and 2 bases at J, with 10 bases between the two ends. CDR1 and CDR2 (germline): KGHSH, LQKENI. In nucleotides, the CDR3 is TGTGCCAGCTCCCCGAGGCAGCAAGAGACCCAGTACTTC. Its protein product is CASSPRQQETQYF.

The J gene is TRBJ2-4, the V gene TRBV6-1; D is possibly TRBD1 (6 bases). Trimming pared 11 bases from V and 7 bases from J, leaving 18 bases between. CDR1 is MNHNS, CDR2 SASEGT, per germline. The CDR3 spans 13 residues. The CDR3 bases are TGTGCCGGCCGACAGGCTAATTCTAACATTCAGTACTTC. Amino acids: CAGRQANSNIQYF.

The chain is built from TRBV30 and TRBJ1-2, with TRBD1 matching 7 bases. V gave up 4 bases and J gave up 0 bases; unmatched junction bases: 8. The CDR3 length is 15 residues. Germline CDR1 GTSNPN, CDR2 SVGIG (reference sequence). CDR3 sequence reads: CAWIPGGYSNYGYTF. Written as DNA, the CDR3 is TGTGCCTGGATACCAGGGGGTTATTCTAACTATGGCTACACCTTC.

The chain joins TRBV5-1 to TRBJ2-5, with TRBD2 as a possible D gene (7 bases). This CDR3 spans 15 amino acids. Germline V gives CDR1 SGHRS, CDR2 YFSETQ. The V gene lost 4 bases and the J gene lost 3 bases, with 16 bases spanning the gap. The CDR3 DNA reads TGCGCCAGCAGCACAGGCCTAGGGGGGGAAGAGACCCAGTACTTC. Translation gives CASSTGLGGEETQYF.

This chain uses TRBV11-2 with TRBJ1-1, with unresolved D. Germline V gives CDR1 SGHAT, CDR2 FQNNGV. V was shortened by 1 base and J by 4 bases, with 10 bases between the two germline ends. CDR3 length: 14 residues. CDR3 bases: TGTGCCAGCAGCTTAGGGCTCGAGGGCACTGAAGCTTTCTTT. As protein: CASSLGLEGTEAFF.

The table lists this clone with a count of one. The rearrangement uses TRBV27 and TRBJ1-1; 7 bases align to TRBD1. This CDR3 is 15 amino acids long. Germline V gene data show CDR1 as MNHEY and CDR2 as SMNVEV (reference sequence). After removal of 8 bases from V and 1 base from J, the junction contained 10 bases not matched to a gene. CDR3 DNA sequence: TGTGCCAGCCTCCTACAGGGGTCGAGGAACACTGAAGCTTTCTTT. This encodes CASLLQGSRNTEAFF.

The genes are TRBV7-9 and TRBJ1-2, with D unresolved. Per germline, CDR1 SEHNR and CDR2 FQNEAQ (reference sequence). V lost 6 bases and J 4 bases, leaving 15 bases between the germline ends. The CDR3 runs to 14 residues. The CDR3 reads CASSPATGGYGYTF. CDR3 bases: TGTGCCAGCAGTCCAGCGACGGGAGGCTATGGCTACACCTTC.

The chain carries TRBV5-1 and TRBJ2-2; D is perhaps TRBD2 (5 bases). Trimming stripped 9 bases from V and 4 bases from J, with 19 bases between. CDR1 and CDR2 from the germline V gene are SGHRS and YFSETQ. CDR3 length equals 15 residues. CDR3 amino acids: CATSTEGTSTGELFF. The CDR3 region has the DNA TGCGCCACCAGTACCGAGGGAACTTCCACCGGGGAGCTGTTTTTT.

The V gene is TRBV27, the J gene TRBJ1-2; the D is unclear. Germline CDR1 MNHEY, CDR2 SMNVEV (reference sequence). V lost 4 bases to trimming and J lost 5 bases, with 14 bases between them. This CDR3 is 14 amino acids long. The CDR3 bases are TGTGCCAGCAGTTACGGGAAGGGTTTATATGGCTACACCTTC. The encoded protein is CASSYGKGLYGYTF.

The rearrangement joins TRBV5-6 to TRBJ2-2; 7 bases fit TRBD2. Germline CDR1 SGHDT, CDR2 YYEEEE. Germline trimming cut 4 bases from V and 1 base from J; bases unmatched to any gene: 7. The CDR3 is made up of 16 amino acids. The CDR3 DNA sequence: TGTGCCAGCAGCCCTTCTAGCGGACGGAACACCGGGGAGCTGTTTTTT. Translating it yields CASSPSSGRNTGELFF.

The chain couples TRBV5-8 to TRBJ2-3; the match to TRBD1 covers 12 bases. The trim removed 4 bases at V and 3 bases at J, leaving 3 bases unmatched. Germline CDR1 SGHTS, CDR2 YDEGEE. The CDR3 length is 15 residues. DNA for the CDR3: TGTGCCAGCAGCAGGGGACAGGGGGCAACAGATACGCAGTATTTT. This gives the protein CASSRGQGATDTQYF. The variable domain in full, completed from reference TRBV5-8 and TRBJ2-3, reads EAGVTQSPTHLIKTRGQQATLRCSPISGHTSVYWYQQALGLGLQFLLWYDEGEERNRGNFPPRFSGRQFPNYSSELNVNALELEDSALYLCASSRGQGATDTQYFGPGTRLTVL.

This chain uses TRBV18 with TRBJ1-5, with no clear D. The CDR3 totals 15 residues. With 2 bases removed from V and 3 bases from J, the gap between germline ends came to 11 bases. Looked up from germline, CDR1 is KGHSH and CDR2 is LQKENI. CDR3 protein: CASSPDGILNQPQHF. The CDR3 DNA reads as TGTGCCAGCTCACCAGACGGAATCCTCAATCAGCCCCAGCATTTT. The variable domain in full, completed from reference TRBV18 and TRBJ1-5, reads NAGVMQNPRHLVRRRGQEARLRCSPMKGHSHVYWYRQLPEEGLKFMVYLQKENIIDESGMPKERFSAEFPKEGPSILRIQQVVRGDSAAYFCASSPDGILNQPQHFGDGTRLSIL.